Shown below are 5 T cell receptor beta chains from a single sample sequenced in a study of early T cells in non-severe SARS-CoV-2 infection. In TCRdb, the 5' RACE reads were re-called with MiXCR into one record per CDR3 protein. The sample has about 54,000 distinct CDR3 sequences, 6.5% to 7.5% seen once. Specimen: whole blood, collected at baseline. These receptors were collected from an adult who was a healthcare worker with PCR-confirmed SARS-CoV-2 infection or an uninfected control (not recorded which).

This clonotype was seen a few times. This chain connects TRBV30 to TRBJ2-7; D is undetermined. This CDR3 region has 13 residues. Trimming left V 0 bases short and J 3 bases short, with 9 bases between. The V gene's germline CDR1 is GTSNPN and CDR2 SVGIG (reference sequence). The CDR3 DNA follows: TGTGCCTGGAGTGTCGTGGCGGACTACGAGCAGTACTTC. As protein: CAWSVVADYEQYF.

This clonotype was recorded many times. The chain employs TRBV12-3 or TRBV12-4 and TRBJ2-5, with D perhaps being TRBD1 or TRBD2 (5 bases each). This CDR3 has 14 residues. V lost 5 bases to trimming and J lost 4 bases, with 14 bases between them. CDR3 sequence reads: CASSRNGAGETQYF. The DNA of the CDR3 is TGTGCCAGCAGTAGGAACGGGGCCGGAGAGACCCAGTACTTC.

This clonotype was seen ten or more times. One end of the junction is discordant with germline, which a read error may explain. V gene TRBV29-1 combines with J gene TRBJ2-7; no reliable D call. This CDR3 is 13 amino acids long. CDR1 and CDR2 from the germline V gene are SQVTM and ANQGSEA. The CDR3 loop is CSVEDRLGYEQYF. CDR3 DNA sequence: TGCAGCGTCGAAGACCGCCTGGGGTACGAGCAGTACTTC.

In its sample, this clonotype was seen many times. This chain joins TRBV28 and TRBJ2-7, with D possibly matching TRBD2 (5 bases). The CDR3 runs 13 residues. Per the germline V gene, CDR1 is MDHEN and CDR2 is SYDVKM. V gave up 11 bases and J gave up 6 bases, with 20 bases separating them. In nucleotides, the CDR3 is TGTGCCGCCCAAGGGAGAGGGATGGCCGAGCAGTACTTC. Encoded protein: CAAQGRGMAEQYF.

There are many counts of this clonotype. The genes are TRBV29-1 and TRBJ2-3; 9 nucleotides agree with TRBD1. The CDR3 extends over 13 amino acids. Germline CDR1 SQVTM, CDR2 ANQGSEA. Trimming removed 6 bases from V and 1 base from J; junction bases left unmatched: 2. Here the CDR3 DNA reads TGCAGCGTGGGACAGGGTGGCACAGATACGCAGTATTTT. Translated, it gives CSVGQGGTDTQYF.